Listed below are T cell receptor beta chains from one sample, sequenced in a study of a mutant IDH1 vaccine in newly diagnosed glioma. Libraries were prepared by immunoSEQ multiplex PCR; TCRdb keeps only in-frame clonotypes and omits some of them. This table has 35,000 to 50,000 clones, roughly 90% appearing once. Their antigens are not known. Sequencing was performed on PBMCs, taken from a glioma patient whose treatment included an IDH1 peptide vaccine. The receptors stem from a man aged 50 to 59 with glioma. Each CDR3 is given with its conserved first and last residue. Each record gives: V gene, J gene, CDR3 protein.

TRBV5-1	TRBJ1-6	CASSLPSTGSDSPLHF
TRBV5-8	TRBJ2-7	CASSAQGGDFYEQYF
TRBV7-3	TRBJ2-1	CASGDKGNEQFF
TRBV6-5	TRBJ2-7	CASSPTGYEQYF
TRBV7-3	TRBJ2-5	CASSRQGGETQYF
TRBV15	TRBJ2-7	CATSLTSGTSYEQYF
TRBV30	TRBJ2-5	CASSPAGGVRFTRETQYF
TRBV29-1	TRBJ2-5	CSVEERGGGETQYF
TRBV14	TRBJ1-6	CASSRLQQSSYNSPLHF
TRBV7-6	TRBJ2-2	CASSPDTNTGELFF
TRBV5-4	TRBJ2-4	CASSPRQGGIQYF
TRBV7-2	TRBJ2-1	CASSPARRGRNNEQFF
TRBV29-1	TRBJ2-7	CSVEARGLGTYEQYF
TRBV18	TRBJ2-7	CASSPRDTSYEQYF
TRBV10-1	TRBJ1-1	CASSESPARNTEAFF
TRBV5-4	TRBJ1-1	CASSLTENTEAFF
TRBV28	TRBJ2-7	CASMRGRGTKPYEQYF
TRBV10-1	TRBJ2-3	CASSDEALRTTDTQYF
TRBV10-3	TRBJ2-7	CAITRGVRNEQYF
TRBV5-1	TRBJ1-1	CASSLRTGNTEAFF
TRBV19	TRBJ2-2	CASRGDRVHTGELFF
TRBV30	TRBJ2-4	CAWSKGIAKNIQYF
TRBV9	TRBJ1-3	CASSVGQKGNTIYF
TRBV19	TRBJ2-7	CASSPRGMDEQYF
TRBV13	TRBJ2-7	CATGGGSSYEQYF
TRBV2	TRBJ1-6	CASTTDNNSPLHF
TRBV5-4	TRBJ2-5	CASSLVAGDGETQYF
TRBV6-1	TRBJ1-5	CASSGDRGRQPQHF
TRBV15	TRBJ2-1	CATSPRDRDVNEQFF
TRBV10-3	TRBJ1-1	CATGGYLNTEAFF
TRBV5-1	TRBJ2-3	CASSFRGVGGDTQYF
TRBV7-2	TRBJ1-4	CASSLGGREQLFF
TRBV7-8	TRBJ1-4	CASSLDRSGTLFF
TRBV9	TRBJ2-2	CASSSQADSNTGELFF
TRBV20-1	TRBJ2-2	CSAHYPGELFF
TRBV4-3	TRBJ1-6	CASSQDLGTAKNSPLHF
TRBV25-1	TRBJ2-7	CASSQERGAYEQYF
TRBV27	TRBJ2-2	CASSFASGGATGELFF
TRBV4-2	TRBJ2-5	CASSQDKYETQYF
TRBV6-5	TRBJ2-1	CASLKTGQGNNEQFF
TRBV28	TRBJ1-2	CASKGNGYTF